Following are 30 T cell receptor beta chains from one sample sequenced in a study of blood T cells in healthy people across ages. A second PCR of roughly 6 to 12 cycles used a sample-barcoded 5' primer and a J-beta primer mix. TCRdb used MiXCR to reprocess the 5' RACE reads, holding one entry per CDR3 protein. In the table there are approximately 600,000 distinct CDR3 sequences, 45% to 65% of which are singletons. The sample comprised blood. Receptors originate from a man aged 55 to 70 in good health.

The chain employs TRBV6-5 and TRBJ1-2; tentatively, D is TRBD1 (5 bases). V was cut by 2 bases and J by 10 bases, with 17 bases left in between. The V gene's germline CDR1 is MNHEY and CDR2 SVGAGI. The CDR3 sequence is 14 residues long. The CDR3 nucleotides are TGTGCCAGCAGTTACCCCAACCAAAGGGGCGCCTACACCTTC. Encoded protein: CASSYPNQRGAYTF.

The chain carries TRBV20-1 and TRBJ2-1, with 14 bases matching TRBD2. The CDR3 is made up of 17 amino acids. V shed 3 bases and J 5 bases; nucleotides not matched to a gene: 9. CDR1 is DFQATT and CDR2 is SNEGSKA in the germline V gene (reference sequence). The CDR3, as DNA: TGCAGTGCTAGGATGAGACTAGCGGGGGGGTCCCACAATGAGCAGTTCTTC. Translating it yields CSARMRLAGGSHNEQFF.

V gene TRBV7-2 combines with J gene TRBJ2-6, with no clear D. Germline-derived CDR1 and CDR2 are SGHTA and FQGNSA. V was cut by 5 bases and J by 4 bases, with 12 bases left in between. The CDR3 extends over 15 amino acids. The DNA for the CDR3 is TGTGCCAGCAGCCCCTGGATGGCCGGGGCCAACGTCCTGACTTTC. Translating it yields CASSPWMAGANVLTF. Complete variable domain (other parts from reference TRBV7-2 and TRBJ2-6): GAGVSQSPSNKVTEKGKDVELRCDPISGHTALYWYRQSLGQGLEFLIYFQGNSAPDKSGLPSDRFSAERTGGSVSTLTIQRTQQEDSAVYLCASSPWMAGANVLTFGAGSRLTVL.

The rearrangement links TRBV25-1 to TRBJ2-7; maybe TRBD1 (5 bases). In germline, CDR1 is MGHDK, CDR2 SYGVNS. V was pared by 1 base and J by 1 base, with 8 bases between. The CDR3 is 14 amino acids. The DNA for the CDR3 is TGTGCCAGCAGTGAATTTGACAGTTCCTACGAGCAGTACTTC. Its protein product is CASSEFDSSYEQYF.

The genes are TRBV5-1 and TRBJ2-3, with 14 bases matching TRBD2. This CDR3 comprises 16 residues. Germline CDR1 is SGHRS and CDR2 is YFSETQ. V lost 4 bases and J lost 6; bases outside the gene matches: 7. The CDR3 is CASSPRLAGGVDTQYF. CDR3 DNA sequence: TGCGCCAGCAGCCCTCGACTAGCGGGGGGGGTTGATACGCAGTATTTT.

This clonotype was detected ten times or more. This sequence joins TRBV11-2 and TRBJ1-4; D is unclear. Trimming removed 5 bases at V and 4 bases at J, with 8 bases between. Germline CDR1 and CDR2: SGHAT and FQNNGV. This CDR3 is built from 13 residues. The CDR3 DNA sequence: TGTGCCAGCAGCCCCCGGGGTAATGAAAAACTGTTTTTT. Its translation is CASSPRGNEKLFF.

This clonotype was recorded only once. The rearrangement uses TRBV28 and TRBJ2-3, with 8 bases that match TRBD2. Unmatched junction bases numbered 6, after V lost 3 bases and J lost 1 base. Germline V gives CDR1 MDHEN, CDR2 SYDVKM. This CDR3 is 16 amino acids long. In nucleotides, the CDR3 is TGTGCCAGCAGTTTCGCCGGGGGGGCGGGCACAGATACGCAGTATTTT. Its translation is CASSFAGGAGTDTQYF.

The rearrangement links TRBV6-6 to TRBJ1-2, with TRBD1 as a possible D gene (5 bases). The germline CDR1 and CDR2 sequences are MNHNY and SVGAGI (reference sequence). The CDR3 runs to 13 residues. Deletions cut 6 bases from V and 9 bases from J, with 17 bases between. CDR3 sequence reads: CASRQRDGDSYTF. DNA for the CDR3: TGTGCCAGCAGGCAAAGGGACGGCGATAGCTACACCTTC.

The chain is built from TRBV3-1 and TRBJ2-7, with D unclear. The V and J ends lost 0 bases and 10 bases respectively, with 16 bases between them. The CDR3 spans 14 residues. Germline lookup yields CDR1 LGHDT and CDR2 YNNKEL (reference sequence). The DNA for the CDR3 is TGTGCCAGCAGCCAAGATTTCGCCGTAACCACCCAGTACTTC. Translation: CASSQDFAVTTQYF.

The sample holds a few counts of this clonotype. The chain joins TRBV29-1 to TRBJ1-2; 11 nucleotides line up with TRBD1. In germline, CDR1 is SQVTM, CDR2 ANQGSEA. The ends lost 0 bases at V and 4 bases at J; junction bases unmatched: 4. This CDR3 is built from 15 residues. The CDR3 sequence is CSVEEPGQGGYGYTF. CDR3 coding DNA: TGCAGCGTTGAAGAACCGGGACAGGGGGGCTATGGCTACACCTTC.

The chain employs TRBV20-1 and TRBJ2-5; D possibly corresponds to TRBD2 (5 bases). This CDR3 contains 15 residues. V was clipped by 0 bases and J by 0 bases, with 11 bases between them. Germline CDR1 reads DFQATT; CDR2 reads SNEGSKA (reference sequence). The CDR3 protein is CSAREVHGNQETQYF. The CDR3 bases are TGCAGTGCTAGAGAAGTTCACGGGAACCAAGAGACCCAGTACTTC.

This clonotype was found once. One end of the junction is discordant with germline, which a read error may explain. This chain uses TRBV29-1 with TRBJ2-7; the D gene is possibly TRBD1 (6 bases). The DNA end is more similar to TRBJ2-5, so the J call may be wrong. The CDR3 runs to 12 residues. The germline V gene has CDR1 SQVTM and CDR2 ANQGSEA. The CDR3 DNA follows: TGCAGCGTGAGGACAGTCCAAGGGACCCAGTACTTC. This sequence encodes CSVRTVQGTQYF.

The V gene is TRBV5-4, the J gene TRBJ2-7; the match to TRBD2 covers 14 bases. There are 16 residues in the CDR3. V was pared by 3 bases and J by 3 bases, with 5 bases of the junction left unmatched. Per germline, CDR1 SGHNT and CDR2 YYREEE (reference sequence). The chain's CDR3 is CASSWGTSGGLYEQYF. The CDR3 nucleotides read TGTGCCAGCAGCTGGGGGACTAGCGGGGGACTCTACGAGCAGTACTTC.

This chain links TRBV29-1 with TRBJ2-5; D perhaps matches TRBD2 (5 bases). Trimming left V 4 bases short and J 11 bases short, with 17 bases between. CDR3 length equals 12 residues. Germline V gene data show CDR1 as SQVTM and CDR2 as ANQGSEA. CDR3 nucleotides: TGCAGCGTTGGGCGGGCCGACAATGAGCAGTACTTC. This codes for CSVGRADNEQYF.

This clonotype came up a few times. The junction and the germline gene differ at one end; a read error may be behind it. The CDR3 DNA reads as TGTGCCAGCAGCCTAGCATTTGAGCAGTACTTC. Protein product: CASSLAFEQYF. The chain uses TRBV7-9 and TRBJ2-7; a weak D match, TRBD2 (5 bases). This CDR3 contains 11 residues. Germline CDR1 reads SEHNR; CDR2 reads FQNEAQ (reference sequence).

The chain recombines TRBV12-3 or TRBV12-4 with TRBJ2-7; 7 nucleotides align to TRBD1. V trimming: 5 bases; J trimming: 5 bases; junction bases outside the gene matches: 9. The CDR3 spans 14 residues. Here the CDR3 DNA reads TGTGCCAGCAGTAATACACAGGGGTCAGACGAGCAGTACTTC. Translating it yields CASSNTQGSDEQYF.

About this clonotype itself: The junction shows a germline mismatch at one end, possibly a read error. This chain connects TRBV7-2 to TRBJ2-4; D is uncertain. CDR3 length: 14 residues. Germline V lookup: CDR1 SGHTA, CDR2 FQGNSA. The CDR3: CASSSGATIHEQYF. The CDR3 nucleotides read TGTGCCAGCAGCTCCGGCGCCACAATCCACGAGCAGTACTTT.

The rearrangement links TRBV4-1 to TRBJ1-2; 8 bases are a match to TRBD1. The CDR3 consists of 15 residues. The V gene end was trimmed by 1 base and the J gene end by 8 bases; junction bases not matched to a gene: 9. Germline CDR1 and CDR2: MGHRA and YSYEKL. The CDR3 protein is CASSQASPGGDGYTF. In nucleotides, the CDR3 is TGCGCCAGCAGCCAAGCATCCCCAGGGGGCGACGGCTACACCTTC.

As DNA, the CDR3 is TGCAGCGTTGGAGATACAGGGCTCTATGGCTACACCTTC. Translation: CSVGDTGLYGYTF. The V and J genes are TRBV29-1 and TRBJ1-2; possible D gene TRBD1, 6 bases. The CDR3 contains 13 residues. Looked up from germline, CDR1 is SQVTM and CDR2 is ANQGSEA. V lost 4 bases and J 4 bases, leaving 13 bases between the germline ends. Variable domain in full (rest from reference TRBV29-1 and TRBJ1-2): SAVISQKPSRDICQRGTSLTIQCQVDSQVTMMFWYRQQPGQSLTLIATANQGSEATYESGFVIDKFPISRPNLTFSTLTVSNMSPEDSSIYLCSVGDTGLYGYTFGSGTRLTVV.

In this sample, this clonotype turned up many times. The rearrangement uses TRBV3-1 and TRBJ2-4, with no clear D. This CDR3 is built from 14 residues. The germline CDR1 and CDR2 sequences are LGHDT and YNNKEL (reference sequence). Trimming shortened V by 1 base and J by 0 bases, and 4 bases separated the two germline ends. The CDR3 loop is CASSQGVAKNIQYF. DNA of the CDR3: TGTGCCAGCAGCCAAGGGGTAGCCAAAAACATTCAGTACTTC.

The chain couples TRBV6-2 or TRBV6-3 to TRBJ1-2; the D is unclear. Per the germline V gene, CDR1 is MNHEY and CDR2 is SVGEGT. V was cut by 4 bases and J by 7 bases, with 13 bases left in between. CDR3 length equals 13 residues. The CDR3 protein is CASSLAESGGYTF. Written as DNA, the CDR3 is TGTGCCAGCAGTTTGGCGGAATCTGGTGGCTACACCTTC.

This clonotype has only a few counts. The chain is built from TRBV29-1 and TRBJ2-1; 12 bases are a match to TRBD2. CDR3 length equals 16 residues. V gave up 2 bases and J gave up 4 bases; unmatched junction bases: 6. The germline V gene encodes CDR1 SQVTM and CDR2 ANQGSEA. CDR3 in amino acids: CSVELAGGPRYNEQFF. CDR3 nucleotides: TGCAGCGTTGAACTAGCGGGAGGGCCTCGTTACAATGAGCAGTTCTTC.

V usage is TRBV5-1 and J usage is TRBJ1-4, with unresolved D. V was trimmed by 0 bases and J by 2 bases, leaving 11 bases between them. Per germline, CDR1 SGHRS and CDR2 YFSETQ. This CDR3 has 16 residues. CDR3 nucleotides: TGCGCCAGCAGCTTGGAAGGGCGGTTCACTAATGAAAAACTGTTTTTT. Its protein is CASSLEGRFTNEKLFF.

The V and J genes are TRBV7-9 and TRBJ2-1; unclear D gene. V lost 3 bases and J 6 bases, leaving 6 bases between the germline ends. Germline V CDR1 and CDR2: SEHNR, FQNEAQ (reference sequence). This CDR3 is 12 amino acids long. CDR3 bases: TGTGCCAGCAGCTTCACATCCAATGAGCAGTTCTTC. Its protein product is CASSFTSNEQFF.

V and J are TRBV7-2 and TRBJ2-7, with 8 nucleotides matching TRBD2. The DNA matches TRBJ2-5 better at its end, which makes the J call doubtful. CDR3 length: 15 amino acids. Germline-derived CDR1 and CDR2 are SGHTA and FQGNSA. The CDR3 loop is CASSLGGLGEETQYF. The CDR3 DNA reads as TGTGCCAGCAGCTTAGGGGGACTAGGTGAAGAGACCCAGTACTTC.

For this clonotype: This may be a read error, as it is one base from a much larger clone. This chain connects TRBV12-3 or TRBV12-4 to TRBJ2-3; unclear D gene. The CDR3 is 15 residues long. CDR3 in amino acids: CASSSQFLYTDTQDF. For the CDR3, the DNA is TGTGCCAGCAGTTCGCAGTTTCTCTACACAGATACGCAGGATTTT.

As concerns this clonotype: A much larger clone differs from this one at a single base, so this may be a read error. The CDR3 spells CACSSGGYEQYF. CDR3 bases: TGTGCCTGCAGCTCCGGGGGCTACGAGCAGTACTTC. The chain uses TRBV7-9 and TRBJ2-5, with D possibly being TRBD2 (6 bases). The last part of the DNA fits TRBJ2-7 better; the J call may be wrong. From germline, CDR1 is SEHNR and CDR2 FQNEAQ (reference sequence). The CDR3 consists of 12 residues.

The chain uses TRBV20-1 and TRBJ2-7; no firm D call. Germline assignment: CDR1 DFQATT and CDR2 SNEGSKA (reference sequence). Trimming left V 0 bases short and J 1 base short, with 10 bases between. The CDR3 consists of 14 residues. In DNA form, the CDR3 reads TGCAGTGCTAGAGATCAAGGCTGGTCCTACGAGCAGTACTTC. Protein: CSARDQGWSYEQYF.

The genes are TRBV6-5 and TRBJ2-1; a weak D match, TRBD1 (6 bases). The DNA end is more similar to TRBJ2-7, so the J call may be wrong. This CDR3 region has 15 residues. The germline gives CDR1 MNHEY, CDR2 SVGAGI. CDR3 protein: CASRETRGSYNEQYF. The CDR3 region has the DNA TGTGCCAGCAGGGAAACCAGGGGCTCCTACAATGAGCAGTACTTC.

This clonotype was seen a handful of times. The chain has TRBV20-1 and TRBJ2-7, with D tentatively TRBD1 or TRBD2 (6 bases each). This CDR3 contains 15 residues. Per the germline V gene, CDR1 is DFQATT and CDR2 is SNEGSKA (reference sequence). The ends were cut back, 3 bases at V and 4 bases at J, with 19 bases in the middle. CDR3 DNA: TGCAGTGCTAGCTTCCAAGGGCCGGGGGCTTACGAGCAGTACTTC. Translation: CSASFQGPGAYEQYF.